These 27 T cell receptor beta chains came from one sample sequenced in a study of blood T cell repertoires in COVID-19. The repertoire was sequenced with immunoSEQ multiplex PCR; TCRdb's copy has only in-frame clones and lacks some. The data hold roughly 180,000 clones, with approximately 85% observed a single time. Sequencing was done on a sample of peripheral blood. These receptor sequences come from a woman aged 60-75 years with acute or convalescent COVID-19.

The chain recombines TRBV6-5 with TRBJ2-1, with TRBD1 identical over 9 bases. The CDR3 consists of 16 residues. The ends lost 0 bases at V and 2 bases at J; junction bases unmatched: 2. The germline V gene has CDR1 MNHEY and CDR2 SVGAGI. The CDR3 loop reads CASSYSRDRAYNEQFF. DNA of the CDR3: TGTGCCAGCAGTTACTCGAGGGACAGGGCCTACAATGAGCAGTTCTTC.

The CDR3 sequence is CASSHNKIIMNTEAFF. The CDR3 DNA follows: TGTGCCAGCAGCCATAATAAAATAATAATGAACACTGAAGCTTTCTTT. The chain recombines TRBV6-2 or TRBV6-3 with TRBJ1-1; unclear D gene. Between the trimmed V and J ends, which lost 6 bases and 0 bases, there was a span of 17 bases. Germline V CDR1 and CDR2: MNHEY, SVGEGT. The CDR3 sequence is 16 residues long.

The chain is built from TRBV28 and TRBJ2-2, with D possibly TRBD1 on 5 matching bases. The CDR3 consists of 12 residues. V was trimmed by 9 bases and J by 4 bases, leaving 9 bases between them. From germline, CDR1 is MDHEN and CDR2 SYDVKM. Here the CDR3 reads CASTRGTGELFF. As DNA, the CDR3 is TGTGCCAGTACAAGGGGCACCGGGGAGCTGTTTTTT.

The chain joins TRBV5-1 to TRBJ1-5; D not resolved. The CDR3 is 14 residues long. Germline-derived CDR1 and CDR2 are SGHRS and YFSETQ. V lost 0 bases and J lost 6, with 10 bases in between. CDR3 nucleotide sequence: TGCGCCAGCAGCTTGGCGGGGTCCGGTCAGCCCCAGCATTTT. It encodes CASSLAGSGQPQHF.

The V gene is TRBV3-1 (or the pseudogene TRBV3-2), the J gene TRBJ2-2; 15 bases map to TRBD2. The CDR3 has 19 residues. J lost 5 bases, V lost 0 bases, and 7 bases had no gene match. Germline CDR1 is LGHDT and CDR2 is YNNKEL (reference sequence). In DNA form, the CDR3 reads TGTGCCAGCAGCCAAGAAAGACCGGGACTAGCGGGAGGAACCGGGGAGCTGTTTTTT. Translated: CASSQERPGLAGGTGELFF.

CDR3 sequence: CASGGSNQPQHF. Here the CDR3 DNA reads TGTGCCAGCGGAGGGAGCAATCAGCCCCAGCATTTT. The chain combines TRBV6-5 with TRBJ1-5; D call uncertain. This CDR3 contains 12 residues. V was cut by 8 bases and J by 1 base, with 6 bases left in between. CDR1 is MNHEY and CDR2 is SVGAGI in the germline V gene.

This rearrangement joins TRBV7-3 to TRBJ2-1, with 9 bases fitting TRBD2. V was pared by 2 bases and J by 8 bases, with 7 bases of the junction left unmatched. This CDR3 comprises 15 residues. Germline CDR1 is SGHTA and CDR2 is FQGTGA. CDR3 protein: CASSLPGTSSHEQFF. The CDR3 DNA reads TGTGCCAGCAGCTTACCGGGGACTAGCAGCCATGAGCAGTTCTTC.

The chain links TRBV5-4 to TRBJ2-7; 9 bases are shared with TRBD2. The CDR3 runs 13 residues. Germline lookup yields CDR1 SGHNT and CDR2 YYREEE (reference sequence). After removal of 4 bases from V and 7 bases from J, the junction contained 6 bases not matched to a gene. In DNA form, the CDR3 reads TGTGCCAGCAGCGTCGGACTAGCGAGGGAGCAGTACGTC. Translated, it gives CASSVGLAREQYV.

The chain combines TRBV6-2 or TRBV6-3 with TRBJ1-2, with D hard to call. Germline lookup yields CDR1 MNHEY and CDR2 SVGEGT. The V gene lost 4 bases and the J gene lost 5 bases, with 8 bases spanning the gap. The CDR3 sequence is 12 residues long. CDR3 residues: CASSFRGYGYTF. CDR3 bases: TGTGCCAGCAGTTTCCGGGGATATGGCTACACCTTC.

The chain joins TRBV3-1 (or the pseudogene TRBV3-2) to TRBJ2-2, with D tentatively TRBD2 (5 bases). The V gene's germline CDR1 is LGHDT and CDR2 YNNKEL (reference sequence). V was clipped by 1 base and J by 5 bases, with 20 bases between them. The CDR3 runs 18 residues. This CDR3 reads CASSQGGGLLRLTGELFF. CDR3 in DNA: TGTGCCAGCAGCCAAGGAGGAGGACTCCTTCGGTTAACCGGGGAGCTGTTTTTT.

This clone is a singleton in its sample. The V gene is TRBV18, the J gene TRBJ2-7, with a weak D call TRBD1 (5 bases). The germline gives CDR1 KGHSH, CDR2 LQKENI. Between the trimmed V and J ends, which lost 3 bases and 6 bases, there was a span of 15 bases. There are 14 residues in the CDR3. CDR3 in DNA: TGTGCCAGCTCACCGCAGGGTGGTCTTGGCGAGCAGTACTTC. This sequence encodes CASSPQGGLGEQYF.

The CDR3 reads CASSVQGNTGELFF. CDR3 in DNA: TGTGCCAGCAGCGTTCAGGGGAACACCGGGGAGCTGTTTTTT. The rearrangement joins TRBV6-5 to TRBJ2-2; tentative D call: TRBD1 (5 bases). CDR1 is MNHEY, CDR2 SVGAGI, per germline. V shed 6 bases and J shed 1 base, with 9 bases lying between them. The CDR3 loop spans 14 amino acids.

This clone showed up just once. The V gene is TRBV3-1 (or the pseudogene TRBV3-2), the J gene TRBJ1-2; D perhaps matches TRBD1 (5 bases). Trimming removed 0 bases at V and 8 bases at J, with 13 bases between. CDR1 is LGHDT, CDR2 YNNKEL, per germline (reference sequence). This CDR3 spans 14 amino acids. As DNA, the CDR3 is TGTGCCAGCAGCCAAGAAGGGGAGGGCGGAGGCTACACCTTC. Protein: CASSQEGEGGGYTF.

V usage is TRBV10-3 and J usage is TRBJ1-3; D is uncertain. The CDR3 has 16 amino acids. CDR1 is ENHRY and CDR2 is SYGVKD in the germline V gene. Deletions cut 0 bases from V and 0 bases from J, with 9 bases between. The DNA of the CDR3 is TGTGCCATCAGTGAGTCATCGAGTAGCTCTGGAAACACCATATATTTT. Encoded protein: CAISESSSSSGNTIYF.

This sequence joins TRBV28 and TRBJ2-5, with a weak D call TRBD2 (6 bases). The CDR3 extends over 13 amino acids. Germline values: CDR1 MDHEN, CDR2 SYDVKM. V lost 8 bases and J 1 base, leaving 11 bases between the germline ends. CDR3 region: CASGPGGQETQYF. In DNA form, the CDR3 reads TGTGCCAGCGGCCCCGGGGGCCAAGAGACCCAGTACTTC.

CDR3 loop: CASRTSGANTGELFF. The CDR3 DNA follows: TGTGCCAGCAGGACTAGCGGGGCGAACACCGGGGAGCTGTTTTTT. The V call is TRBV7-2, the J call TRBJ2-2, with TRBD2 matching 11 bases. The CDR3 is 15 residues long. V lost 6 bases and J lost 0; bases outside the gene matches: 0. Germline lookup yields CDR1 SGHTA and CDR2 FQGNSA. Together with reference TRBV7-2 and TRBJ2-2, the CDR3 gives the full variable domain: GAGVSQSPSNKVTEKGKDVELRCDPISGHTALYWYRQSLGQGLEFLIYFQGNSAPDKSGLPSDRFSAERTGGSVSTLTIQRTQQEDSAVYLCASRTSGANTGELFFGEGSRLTVL.

This clone occurred once. The chain combines TRBV5-4 with TRBJ2-3; TRBD2 agrees at 8 bases. V dropped 5 bases and J dropped 0; count of bases not matched to a gene: 5. Germline values: CDR1 SGHNT, CDR2 YYREEE (reference sequence). The CDR3 is 15 residues long. CDR3 protein: CASSRSGASTDTQYF. The CDR3 coding sequence is TGTGCCAGCAGTCGTAGCGGGGCTAGCACAGATACGCAGTATTTT. Full variable domain (missing parts from reference TRBV5-4 and TRBJ2-3): ETGVTQSPTHLIKTRGQQVTLRCSSQSGHNTVSWYQQALGQGPQFIFQYYREEENGRGNFPPRFSGLQFPNYSSELNVNALELDDSALYLCASSRSGASTDTQYFGPGTRLTVL.

This sequence joins TRBV19 and TRBJ1-1; a weak D match, TRBD1 (5 bases). V lost 1 base, J lost 5 bases, and 11 bases lay in between. Germline V gives CDR1 LNHDA, CDR2 SQIVND (reference sequence). CDR3 length: 14 residues. CDR3 residues: CASSIARAKTEAFF. Here the CDR3 DNA reads TGTGCCAGTAGTATAGCCAGGGCGAAGACTGAAGCTTTCTTT.

The V call is TRBV5-1, the J call TRBJ2-7; a weak D match, TRBD1 (6 bases). Germline V gene sequence: CDR1 SGHRS, CDR2 YFSETQ. The CDR3 loop spans 15 amino acids. V shed 0 bases and J shed 3 bases, with 13 bases lying between them. The CDR3 DNA is TGCGCCAGCAGCTTGGATCTTGTACAGGGCTACGAGCAGTACTTC. This codes for CASSLDLVQGYEQYF.

The rearrangement joins TRBV29-1 to TRBJ2-3; D not certain. Germline CDR1 is SQVTM and CDR2 is ANQGSEA. Trimming left V 3 bases short and J 0 bases short, with 7 bases between. The CDR3 is 13 residues long. Here the CDR3 DNA reads TGCAGCGTTGATACCAGGAGCACAGATACGCAGTATTTT. This sequence encodes CSVDTRSTDTQYF.

The rearrangement joins TRBV2 to TRBJ2-1; possible D gene TRBD1, 6 bases. The CDR3 extends over 14 amino acids. Germline V gene sequence: CDR1 SNHLY, CDR2 FYNNEI. V was trimmed by 8 bases and J by 0 bases, leaving 11 bases between them. CDR3 coding DNA: TGTGCCAGCCTCCGGGACAACTCCTACAATGAGCAGTTCTTC. It translates to CASLRDNSYNEQFF.

The V gene is TRBV6-1, the J gene TRBJ2-7, with 7 positions matching TRBD1. Germline CDR1 reads MNHNS; CDR2 reads SASEGT. This CDR3 region has 12 residues. The V gene end was trimmed by 3 bases and the J gene end by 10 bases; junction bases not matched to a gene: 6. The CDR3 nucleotides read TGTGCCAGCAGTGAGGGGGACAGCAGCCAGTACGTC. It codes for CASSEGDSSQYV.

The chain joins TRBV4-2 to TRBJ2-2; TRBD2 matches 8 bases. Germline V gene lookup returns CDR1 LGHNA and CDR2 YNFKEQ. V shed 4 bases and J 4 bases; nucleotides not matched to a gene: 2. The CDR3 extends over 14 amino acids. In nucleotides, the CDR3 is TGTGCCAGCAGCCGAGCGGGAGCCACCGGGGAGCTGTTTTTT. It specifies CASSRAGATGELFF.

This clone was picked up one time. The V and J genes are TRBV3-1 (or the pseudogene TRBV3-2) and TRBJ2-3, with 8 positions matching TRBD2. CDR1 is LGHDT and CDR2 is YNNKEL in the germline V gene (reference sequence). The CDR3 length is 16 residues. The V segment lost 2 bases and the J segment 0 bases; nucleotides outside the gene matches: 4. The DNA for the CDR3 is TGTGCCAGCAGCCAACCGAGCGGGAGAAGCACAGATACGCAGTATTTT. It is translated as CASSQPSGRSTDTQYF.

V gene TRBV6-1 combines with J gene TRBJ2-3; the match to TRBD2 covers 8 bases. CDR3 length equals 16 residues. V lost 0 bases and J lost 2; bases outside the gene matches: 4. Germline loops: CDR1 MNHNS, CDR2 SASEGT. CDR3 bases: TGTGCCAGCAGTGAAGCGGTTAGCGGGACCACAGATACGCAGTATTTT. Its translation is CASSEAVSGTTDTQYF.

The genes are TRBV5-1 and TRBJ1-4, with a weak D call TRBD1 (5 bases). The CDR3 contains 16 residues. CDR1 is SGHRS and CDR2 is YFSETQ in the germline V gene. Deletions cut 0 bases from V and 0 bases from J, with 9 bases between. In nucleotides, the CDR3 is TGCGCCAGCAGCTTGGGGCAGGGCTCAACTAATGAAAAACTGTTTTTT. Its protein is CASSLGQGSTNEKLFF.

The chain employs TRBV6-5 and TRBJ1-1, with a possible D match to TRBD1 (6 bases). The CDR3 totals 14 residues. The V gene lost 4 bases and the J gene lost 1 base, with 10 bases spanning the gap. The germline V gene encodes CDR1 MNHEY and CDR2 SVGAGI. In nucleotides, the CDR3 is TGTGCCAGCAGTTCGGACAGTACGAACACTGAAGCTTTCTTT. This translates into CASSSDSTNTEAFF.